This T cell receptor beta chain is from a study of T-cell reconstitution after alpha-beta-depleted transplantation in children. Construction of the TCRbeta library involved unique molecular identifiers. TCRdb recomputed calls from the PCR reads with MiXCR, one row per CDR3 protein. The sample includes 490,000 or so distinct CDR3 sequences, around 12% of them seen just once. Trimming pared 4 bases from V and 8 bases from J, leaving 14 bases between. Germline-derived CDR1 and CDR2 are SGHDN and FVKESK. The CDR3 loop spans 13 amino acids. The chain uses TRBV14 and TRBJ1-1, with TRBD1 as a possible D gene (5 bases). The sequenced sample was PBMCs from the stem cell graft donor, obtained from the stem cell graft. This receptor was obtained from a human donor who donated a stem cell graft to a child with combined immunodeficiency. The CDR3, as DNA: TGTGCCAGCAGCCCCCAGGGATCCCTGGAAGCTTTCTTT. As protein: CASSPQGSLEAFF.